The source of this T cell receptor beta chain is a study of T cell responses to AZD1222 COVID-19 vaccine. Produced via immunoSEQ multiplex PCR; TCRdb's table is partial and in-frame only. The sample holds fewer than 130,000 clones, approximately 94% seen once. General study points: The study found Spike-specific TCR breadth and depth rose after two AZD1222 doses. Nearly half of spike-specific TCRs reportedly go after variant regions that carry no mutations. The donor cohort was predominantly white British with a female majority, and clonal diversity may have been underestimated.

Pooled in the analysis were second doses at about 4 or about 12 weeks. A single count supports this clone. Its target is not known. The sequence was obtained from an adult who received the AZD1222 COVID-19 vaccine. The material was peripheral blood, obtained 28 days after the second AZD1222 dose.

CDR3 nucleotide sequence: TGTGCCAGCAGCCACTGGACTCAACGGCGTCACTCTGGAAACACCATATATTTT. Protein: CASSHWTQRRHSGNTIYF. The chain uses TRBV3-1 (or the pseudogene TRBV3-2) and TRBJ1-3; no clear D. The CDR3 loop spans 18 amino acids. Germline lookup yields CDR1 LGHDT and CDR2 YNNKEL (reference sequence). V lost 3 bases and J 0 bases, leaving 18 bases between the germline ends.